The rows below give T cell receptor beta chains drawn from one sample of a study of blood T cell repertoires in COVID-19. Here immunoSEQ multiplex PCR was the method, and the copy in TCRdb shows in-frame clones only, minus some. Of 200,000 to 250,000 clones in the sample, 83% were seen once. Sequenced input: peripheral blood. The origin of the receptors is a human donor in a cohort sampled during active COVID-19. The CDR3 runs from the conserved cysteine through the conserved F or W. A D gene is named only where the DNA matches it firmly. Part of the rows lack a size; the others show once, few, many or a class for expanded clones.

J	D	size	V	CDR3	DNA
TRBJ1-2	-	-	TRBV21-1	CASSKAGGYGYTF	TGTGCCAGCAGCAAAGCGGGGGGCTATGGCTACACCTTC
TRBJ1-4	-	-	TRBV19	CATNGGSRSGEKLFF	TGTGCCACCAACGGGGGATCCAGGTCGGGAGAAAAACTGTTTTTT
TRBJ2-7	-	-	TRBV21-1	CASFIPGGVIYEQYF	TGTGCCAGCTTCATACCGGGAGGGGTTATCTACGAGCAGTACTTC
TRBJ1-4	-	-	TRBV30	CAFSQDSNEKLFF	TGTGCCTTTTCTCAGGATTCTAATGAAAAACTGTTTTTT
TRBJ2-1	TRBD2	-	TRBV4-1	CASSQVGLAGGNNEQFF	TGCGCCAGCAGCCAAGTTGGACTAGCGGGAGGAAACAATGAGCAGTTCTTC
TRBJ2-7	-	-	TRBV5-8	CASSLTGHEQYF	TGTGCCAGCAGCTTGACAGGTCACGAGCAGTACTTC
TRBJ1-4	-	-	TRBV28	CASSSGALSTNEKLFF	TGTGCCAGCAGTTCTGGGGCCTTATCAACTAATGAAAAACTGTTTTTT
TRBJ2-3	-	once	TRBV7-3	CASSLEADTQYF	TGTGCCAGCAGCTTAGAAGCGGATACGCAGTATTTT
TRBJ2-2	TRBD2	-	TRBV19	CASTSGRTNTGELFF	TGTGCCAGTACTAGCGGGCGAACGAACACCGGGGAGCTGTTTTTT
TRBJ1-1	TRBD1	-	TRBV29-1	CSGNRGPEAFF	TGCAGCGGGAACAGGGGGCCTGAAGCTTTCTTT
TRBJ1-1	TRBD1	-	TRBV18	CASSPTGGAGNTEAFF	TGTGCCAGCTCACCTACAGGGGGCGCGGGGAACACTGAAGCTTTCTTT
TRBJ1-1	-	-	TRBV13	CASSELRLSTRDTEAFF	TGTGCCAGCAGCGAACTTCGACTGTCGACGCGCGACACTGAAGCTTTCTTT
TRBJ1-1	-	-	TRBV5-5	CASSLAGRNGVEAFF	TGTGCCAGCAGCTTGGCCGGCAGGAACGGGGTTGAAGCTTTCTTT
TRBJ2-5	-	-	TRBV29-1	CSVGWSRQETQYF	TGCAGCGTTGGATGGTCCAGACAAGAGACCCAGTACTTC
TRBJ2-5	-	-	TRBV24-1	CATSYGGETQYF	TGTGCCACCAGTTATGGTGGCGAGACCCAGTACTTC
TRBJ2-3	-	-	TRBV19	CASSSQGWRGTDTQYF	TGTGCCAGTAGTTCTCAGGGGTGGCGGGGCACAGATACGCAGTATTTT
TRBJ1-2	TRBD1	many	TRBV6-5	CASSYRQGGYTF	TGTGCCAGCAGTTACCGACAGGGGGGCTACACCTTC
TRBJ2-3	TRBD2	-	TRBV5-4	CASSSTSGRLDTQYF	TGTGCCAGCAGCTCGACTAGCGGGAGGTTAGATACGCAGTATTTT
TRBJ2-3	-	-	TRBV3-1/TRBV3-2	CASSRQLGLPGTDTQYF	TGTGCCAGCAGCCGCCAATTGGGACTCCCTGGCACAGATACGCAGTATTTT
TRBJ2-3	TRBD2	-	TRBV7-7	CASSLGTSGSADTQYF	TGTGCTAGCAGCTTAGGGACTAGCGGGAGTGCGGATACGCAGTATTTT
TRBJ1-1	-	once	TRBV5-1	CASSPSGMNTEAFF	TGCGCCAGCAGCCCGTCAGGGATGAACACTGAAGCTTTCTTT
TRBJ2-2	TRBD1	-	TRBV2	CASSIDRANTGELFF	TGTGCCAGCAGCATCGACAGGGCGAACACCGGGGAGCTGTTTTTT
TRBJ1-3	-	-	TRBV5-1	CASSEGAISGNTIYF	TGCGCCAGCAGCGAAGGAGCGATTTCTGGAAACACCATATATTTT
TRBJ1-6	-	-	TRBV16	CASSPGGSYNSPLHF	TGTGCCAGCAGCCCCGGCGGGTCGTATAATTCACCCCTCCACTTT
TRBJ2-1	-	-	TRBV7-3	CASTRDGSPYNEQFF	TGTGCCAGCACCCGAGACGGGTCTCCTTACAATGAGCAGTTCTTC
TRBJ2-7	-	-	TRBV5-6	CASSSTGGEPYEQYF	TGTGCCAGCAGCTCCACAGGGGGGGAACCTTACGAGCAGTACTTC
TRBJ1-5	TRBD1	-	TRBV28	CASSRSGGNQPQHF	TGTGCCAGCAGTAGGTCAGGGGGAAATCAGCCCCAGCATTTT
TRBJ2-5	TRBD1	once	TRBV5-6	CASSWGQGQETQYF	TGTGCCAGCAGCTGGGGACAGGGCCAAGAGACCCAGTACTTC
TRBJ2-5	TRBD2	-	TRBV6-5	CATTSSGEGQETQYF	TGTGCCACCACATCTAGCGGAGAGGGGCAAGAGACCCAGTACTTC
TRBJ2-7	TRBD1	-	TRBV5-1	CASSSKTGGSYEQYF	TGCGCCAGCAGCTCGAAGACAGGGGGCTCCTACGAGCAGTACTTC
TRBJ2-1	-	-	TRBV19	CASSIRGGGNEQFF	TGTGCCAGTAGTATAAGGGGGGGTGGGAATGAGCAGTTCTTC
TRBJ1-4	-	-	TRBV3-1/TRBV3-2	CASGNHGDSYEKLFF	TGTGCCAGCGGAAACCACGGGGATTCTTATGAAAAACTGTTTTTT
TRBJ2-3	TRBD2	-	TRBV7-9	CASSLGLAGGLGDTQYF	TGTGCCAGCAGCTTAGGACTAGCGGGAGGGCTAGGAGATACGCAGTATTTT
TRBJ1-6	-	-	TRBV25-1	CASSGQGNSPLHF	TGTGCCAGCAGTGGGCAGGGCAATTCACCCCTCCACTTT
TRBJ1-5	-	-	TRBV2	CASSESGYHNQPQHF	TGTGCCAGCAGTGAGTCAGGGTACCACAATCAGCCCCAGCATTTT
TRBJ2-1	-	-	TRBV9	CASSATSFEQFF	TGTGCCAGCAGCGCAACTAGTTTTGAGCAGTTCTTC
TRBJ2-5	-	-	TRBV15	CATSRQDTQYF	TGTGCCACCAGCAGACAGGATACCCAGTACTTC
TRBJ1-4	-	-	TRBV6-6	CASSSRWGTNEKLFF	TGTGCCAGCAGTTCCCGGTGGGGCACTAATGAAAAACTGTTTTTT
TRBJ1-1	-	-	TRBV1	CTSSIPEAFF	TGCACCAGCAGCATTCCGGAAGCTTTCTTT
TRBJ2-1	-	-	TRBV29-1	CSVRQGSLQEQFF	TGCAGCGTTCGGCAGGGATCCCTACAGGAGCAGTTCTTC
TRBJ1-2	-	-	TRBV3-1/TRBV3-2	CASSQMTAHYGYTF	TGTGCCAGCAGCCAAATGACAGCCCACTATGGCTACACCTTC